This TCR beta chain was captured by sequencing in a study of blood T cell repertoires in COVID-19. Germline lookup yields CDR1 SQVTM and CDR2 ANQGSEA. The CDR3 is 16 residues long. With 6 bases removed from V and 2 bases from J, the gap between germline ends came to 20 bases. Under the authors' procedure: Estimated nucleated cell counts came from reference gene primer amplification. Profiled with immunoSEQ multiplex PCR; TCRdb holds only in-frame clones, not every one. The D gene and trimming were derived from the DNA, and the V and J assignments and clone size from that table. The data show 140,000 or so clones, with roughly four fifths seen just once and 3% to 3.5% held by the top ten.

The material sequenced was PBMCs or T cells enriched from blood (not recorded which). This clonotype was obtained from a woman in her 50s with acute COVID-19. The gene calls are TRBV29-1 and TRBJ2-1; D is perhaps TRBD2 (6 bases). CDR3 sequence: CSVTLARESPYNEQFF. Here the CDR3 DNA reads TGCAGCGTGACGCTAGCCCGGGAGTCCCCCTACAATGAGCAGTTCTTC.